This T cell receptor beta chain emerged from a study of vaccination effects on CD4 cells after COVID-19. After expansion with viral peptide pools in the ViraFEST assay, antigen-specific CD4+ T cells were sequenced. With around ten days of culture completed, CD4+ T cells were isolated. Prior SARS-CoV-2 infection was absent in the vaccine recipients, as shown by negative nucleocapsid antibodies. Sequencing was performed with immunoSEQ multiplex PCR; in TCRdb, only in-frame clones are kept and a portion is missing. Here the sample spans fewer than 30,000 clones, over 70% being singletons. Notes on this clone: The antigen remains unidentified.

This CDR3 is 16 amino acids long. The V gene's germline CDR1 is SGDLS and CDR2 YYNGEE. Trimming stripped 1 base from V and 2 bases from J, with 13 bases between. This TCR was sampled from a human donor who received a COVID-19 vaccine. The chain employs TRBV9 and TRBJ1-3; perhaps TRBD1 as D (6 bases). Sequenced material: CD4+ T cells from PBMCs cultured with HCoV-NL63 spike peptides, taken before COVID-19 vaccination. CDR3 region: CASSVSQGVPGNTIYF. Written as DNA, the CDR3 is TGTGCCAGCAGCGTATCACAGGGTGTTCCTGGAAACACCATATATTTT.